A selection of T cell receptor beta chains follows, all from one sample in a study of cytomegalovirus exposure and HLA in healthy donors. Method: immunoSEQ multiplex PCR; TCRdb's copy keeps in-frame clones and lacks some. The sample holds about 270,000 clones, about nine tenths seen once. Sequencing input: PBMCs. The source is a man aged 40-50 years in good health and CMV-seropositive. The CDR3 runs from the conserved cysteine through the conserved F or W. D genes are given only for firm matches. A clone size is listed for some rows: how often the clone was seen (once, few, many), or a class if it is expanded.

j_call | d_call | clone_size | cdr3_length | v_call | cdr3_aa | cdr3_nt
TRBJ2-3 | NA | NA | 13 | TRBV7-3 | CASSLSRTDTQYF | TGTGCCAGCAGCCTGTCTAGGACAGATACGCAGTATTTT
TRBJ1-2 | NA | once | 12 | TRBV29-1 | CSVPGEGGGYTF | TGCAGCGTCCCCGGGGAGGGAGGTGGCTACACCTTC
TRBJ1-1 | TRBD1 | NA | 16 | TRBV9 | CASSRGQGRMNTEAFF | TGTGCCAGCAGCCGCGGACAGGGGCGCATGAACACTGAAGCTTTCTTT
TRBJ1-2 | TRBD1 | NA | 16 | TRBV7-9 | CASSSGTGARDYGYTF | TGTGCCAGCAGCTCCGGGACAGGGGCGCGGGACTATGGCTACACCTTC
TRBJ2-3 | NA | NA | 15 | TRBV25-1 | CASSWRGQGIDTQYF | TGTGCCAGCAGCTGGCGGGGGCAGGGGATAGATACGCAGTATTTT
TRBJ2-7 | NA | NA | 14 | TRBV29-1 | CSVEASRAPYEQYF | TGCAGCGTTGAAGCCTCCAGGGCCCCCTACGAGCAGTACTTC
TRBJ2-7 | NA | NA | 11 | TRBV2 | CASGTSYEQYF | TGTGCCAGCGGGACTTCCTACGAGCAGTACTTC
TRBJ1-3 | TRBD1 | NA | 17 | TRBV7-2 | CASSLVGQMFSGNTIYF | TGTGCCAGCAGCTTAGTGGGACAGATGTTCTCTGGAAACACCATATATTTT
TRBJ1-1 | TRBD1 | NA | 12 | TRBV28 | CASSLPPRGAFF | TGTGCCAGCAGTTTACCCCCCAGGGGGGCTTTCTTT
TRBJ2-7 | NA | NA | 13 | TRBV2 | CASRTEDSNEQYF | TGTGCCAGCCGGACGGAGGACTCCAACGAGCAGTACTTC
TRBJ1-2 | NA | NA | 15 | TRBV6-6 | CASSYPTGQNYGYTF | TGTGCCAGCAGTTACCCCACCGGACAGAACTATGGCTACACCTTC
TRBJ2-7 | TRBD1 | NA | 17 | TRBV28 | CASSLGTGYTLSYEQYF | TGTGCCAGCAGTTTAGGGACAGGGTATACCCTGTCCTACGAGCAGTACTTC
TRBJ2-1 | TRBD2 | NA | 16 | TRBV5-1 | CASSLGGLGVYNEQFF | TGCGCCAGCAGCTTGGGGGGACTAGGAGTCTACAATGAGCAGTTCTTC
TRBJ2-5 | TRBD2 | NA | 15 | TRBV4-1 | CASSHRTSGEETQYF | TGCGCCAGCAGCCACCGGACTAGCGGGGAAGAGACCCAGTACTTC
TRBJ2-3 | TRBD2 | NA | 16 | TRBV5-1 | CASSLTSGRGTDTQYF | TGCGCCAGCAGCTTAACTAGCGGGAGGGGGACAGATACGCAGTATTTT
TRBJ1-4 | NA | NA | 14 | TRBV9 | CASSPRGGREKLFF | TGTGCCAGCAGCCCCCGCGGGGGGCGAGAAAAACTGTTTTTT
TRBJ2-5 | TRBD2 | NA | 19 | TRBV11-2 | CASSLARSGTSGRWETQYF | TGTGCCAGCAGCTTAGCAAGGTCCGGGACTAGCGGGAGATGGGAGACCCAGTACTTC
TRBJ1-1 | TRBD1 | NA | 15 | TRBV6-1 | CASSDDRGRRTEAFF | TGTGCCAGCAGTGATGACAGGGGCCGGAGGACTGAAGCTTTCTTT
TRBJ2-1 | NA | NA | 12 | TRBV10-3 | CAISELINEQFF | TGTGCCATCAGTGAGTTAATCAATGAGCAGTTCTTC
TRBJ1-1 | NA | NA | 14 | TRBV29-1 | CSVTPEGAQLEAFF | TGCAGCGTGACCCCGGAAGGGGCCCAACTTGAAGCTTTCTTT